Below are 9 T cell receptor beta chains sequenced from a single sample in a study of post-analysis software for immune sequencing data. Notes on the study in general: Five TRBV segments, including TRBV5-6, TRBV5-1 and TRBV20-1, were more frequent in patients than controls.

These receptors are not linked to any known antigen. Incorporated into the TCR beta cDNA libraries were unique molecular identifiers, which served to reduce PCR and sequencing biases. TCRdb recomputed calls from the PCR reads with MiXCR, one row per CDR3 protein. The table lists roughly 800,000 distinct CDR3 sequences, 46% of them singletons, with roughly 4.4% in the top ten. The sequencing sample was made of blood. These receptors originate from a girl aged 5-17 years with multiple sclerosis.

The rearrangement links TRBV27 to TRBJ2-1; 12 bases agree with TRBD2. Germline lookup yields CDR1 MNHEY and CDR2 SMNVEV (reference sequence). J was trimmed by 8 bases and V by 5 bases; bases with no gene match: 13. There are 17 residues in the CDR3. CDR3 bases: TGTGCCAGCAGTCCCACACGACTAGCGGGAGTCGGCCATGAGCAGTTCTTC. This encodes CASSPTRLAGVGHEQFF.

The chain combines TRBV30 with TRBJ2-3; 8 bases agree with TRBD1. CDR1 and CDR2 from the germline V gene are GTSNPN and SVGIG (reference sequence). This CDR3 region has 15 residues. The V and J ends lost 1 base and 3 bases, in that order; junction bases with no gene match: 6. CDR3 in amino acids: CAWSAGGASTDTQYF. The CDR3, as DNA: TGTGCCTGGAGTGCAGGGGGCGCAAGTACAGATACGCAGTATTTT.

About this clonotype itself: One end of the junction varies from germline; a read error may be responsible. The chain has TRBV11-2 and TRBJ2-5; TRBD2 might be the D (6 bases). This CDR3 region has 15 residues. CDR1 is SGHAT and CDR2 is FQNNGV in the germline V gene. The CDR3 spells CTSSLGGVGEETQYF. The DNA of the CDR3 is TGTACCAGCAGTCTCGGGGGAGTGGGAGAAGAGACCCAGTACTTC.

This clonotype turned up a few times. The chain links TRBV27 to TRBJ2-1; 12 nucleotides align to TRBD2. The CDR3 has 17 amino acids. Trimming took 6 bases from V and 8 from J; bases not matched to a gene: 14. CDR1 is MNHEY, CDR2 SMNVEV, per germline (reference sequence). The DNA of the CDR3 is TGTGCCAGCAGCCCCACCGGGACTAGCGGGCCCAATGATGAGCAGTTCTTC. It yields the protein CASSPTGTSGPNDEQFF.

This clonotype was counted between two and nine times. The V and J genes are TRBV28 and TRBJ2-3; TRBD1 matches 9 bases. The CDR3 totals 14 residues. Germline assignment: CDR1 MDHEN and CDR2 SYDVKM. V was clipped by 5 bases and J by 5 bases; unmatched bases: 5. The CDR3 nucleotides are TGTGCCAGCAGTCGGGACAGGGTGGTAGATACGCAGTATTTT. This codes for CASSRDRVVDTQYF.

This clonotype was counted only a few times. This chain links TRBV7-6 with TRBJ2-5; 8 nucleotides agree with TRBD1. Germline V gives CDR1 SGHVS, CDR2 FNYEAQ. V trimming: 3 bases; J trimming: 2 bases; junction bases outside the gene matches: 8. The CDR3 is made up of 16 amino acids. The CDR3: CASSLIRTGLQETQYF. The CDR3 nucleotides read TGTGCCAGCAGCTTGATCAGGACAGGGTTACAAGAGACCCAGTACTTC. Looking up the rest from reference TRBV7-6 and TRBJ2-5 gives the full variable domain: GAGVSQSPRYKVTKRGQDVALRCDPISGHVSLYWYRQALGQGPEFLTYFNYEAQQDKSGLPNDRFSAERPEGSISTLTIQRTEQRDSAMYRCASSLIRTGLQETQYFGPGTRLLVL.

The J gene is TRBJ2-2, the V gene TRBV24-1, with TRBD1 matching 8 bases. Germline CDR1 is KGHDR and CDR2 is SFDVKD. The CDR3 is 15 amino acids. Trimming took 3 bases from V and 7 from J; bases not matched to a gene: 6. CDR3 bases: TGTGCCACCAGTGATCTACAGGGGGAAGGCGGGGAGCTGTTTTTT. Amino acids: CATSDLQGEGGELFF.

This clonotype was found a few times. The chain links TRBV18 to TRBJ2-7, with TRBD2 as a possible D gene (5 bases). This CDR3 spans 15 amino acids. Trimming stripped 3 bases from V and 1 base from J, with 13 bases between. Germline V gene data show CDR1 as KGHSH and CDR2 as LQKENI. CDR3 sequence reads: CASSPRNGLSYEQYF. The CDR3 DNA follows: TGTGCCAGCTCACCTCGGAACGGACTTTCCTACGAGCAGTACTTC.

Here the CDR3 DNA reads TGTGCCAGCACTGAAAACGGCTATAGCAATCAGCCCCAGCATTTT. Translation gives CASTENGYSNQPQHF. The V gene is TRBV28, the J gene TRBJ1-5; no reliable D call. V shed 7 bases and J shed 0 bases, with 13 bases lying between them. The CDR3 has 15 residues. Germline V gives CDR1 MDHEN, CDR2 SYDVKM.